This T cell receptor (beta chain) was identified in a study of identical twins. TCRdb processed the 5' RACE reads anew with MiXCR; each CDR3 protein has one entry. The sample has approximately 680,000 distinct CDR3 sequences; about 7.6% are singletons. This clonotype was seen repeatedly, ten times or more. The antigen is unknown. Per the germline V gene, CDR1 is SGHDT and CDR2 is YYEEEE. Trimming took off 2 bases at V and 3 bases at J, with 6 bases between the two ends. This CDR3 has 12 amino acids. Study conclusions and caveats: Excess sharing between twins was weaker in beta out-of-frame sequences. Invariant T cells like MAIT and iNKT could partly confound the zero-insertion analyses. Fewer insertions marked abundant cord blood beta clonotypes; young adult naive trended weakly, memory not at all.

These data are also associated with another study on yellow fever vaccine responses in identical twins. This second study notes: Twins reportedly mounted vaccine T cell responses that seemed partly convergent, partly personalized.

The sequenced sample consisted of PBMCs. This chain links TRBV5-6 with TRBJ2-7, with D unresolved. The TCR was taken from a woman under 30 in good health. CDR3 bases: TGTGCCAGCAGCTTAAACCTCTACGAGCAGTACTTC. Protein: CASSLNLYEQYF.